These 15 T cell receptor beta chains were sequenced from one sample in a study of T-cell memory formation after mild COVID-19. TCRdb analysed the 5' RACE reads with MiXCR anew, one entry per CDR3 protein. This table holds a few hundred thousand distinct CDR3 sequences, 20% to 25% found once. The sample was PBMCs or a T cell subset sorted from them (not recorded which). The origin of the receptors is an adult woman who had mild COVID-19 (a few samples of this study predate the infection). Cell type and time point are not known.

CDR3 in DNA: TGTGCCAGCAGCTCACTTAGCGGGAGGGCGTACAATGAGCAGTTCTTC. This encodes CASSSLSGRAYNEQFF. The chain joins TRBV7-8 to TRBJ2-1; 11 nucleotides align to TRBD2. The CDR3 is made up of 16 amino acids. V was pared by 4 bases and J by 4 bases, with 6 bases of the junction left unmatched. Germline V gene lookup returns CDR1 SGHVS and CDR2 FQNEAQ.

This clonotype was seen only a few times. This chain links TRBV7-2 with TRBJ2-3; no firm D call. CDR3 length: 14 residues. V lost 1 base, J lost 1 base, and 6 bases lay in between. Germline CDR1 and CDR2: SGHTA and FQGNSA. This CDR3 reads CASSLDVGTDTQYF. CDR3 sequence (DNA): TGTGCCAGCAGCTTAGACGTGGGCACAGATACGCAGTATTTT.

This clonotype was seen a few times. The chain couples TRBV5-1 to TRBJ2-2, with TRBD1 matching 12 bases. Germline CDR1 reads SGHRS; CDR2 reads YFSETQ. There are 16 residues in the CDR3. The V gene end was trimmed by 4 bases and the J gene end by 5 bases; junction bases not matched to a gene: 6. CDR3 protein: CASSTGTGGATGELFF. The CDR3 DNA sequence: TGCGCCAGCAGCACCGGGACAGGGGGCGCGACCGGGGAGCTGTTTTTT.

The table lists this clonotype with a few counts. The germline gene is not matched at one end of the junction; a read error may be the cause. V gene TRBV7-2 combines with J gene TRBJ2-7, with D perhaps matching TRBD2 (5 bases). Germline CDR1 is SGHTA and CDR2 is FQGNSA. The CDR3 is 13 amino acids. The CDR3 protein is CASSLAARYEQYF. The CDR3 region has the DNA TGTGCCAGCAGCCTAGCCGCGCGCTACGAGCAGTACTTC.

This clonotype was counted a few times. This chain uses TRBV4-1 with TRBJ2-1; 10 bases are a match to TRBD2. CDR3 length: 15 residues. CDR1 and CDR2 from the germline V gene are MGHRA and YSYEKL. The ends lost 0 bases at V and 9 bases at J; junction bases unmatched: 5. CDR3: CASSQDLVAGGEQFF. Written as DNA, the CDR3 is TGCGCCAGCAGCCAAGATCTAGTAGCGGGGGGTGAGCAGTTCTTC.

A few counts support this clonotype. The rearrangement links TRBV9 to TRBJ2-3; 8 nucleotides match TRBD1. Germline CDR1 is SGDLS and CDR2 is YYNGEE. The CDR3 loop spans 16 amino acids. V lost 3 bases and J lost 1; bases outside the gene matches: 7. CDR3 in amino acids: CASSGRRDRRTDTQYF. For the CDR3, the DNA is TGTGCCAGCAGCGGGCGCCGGGACAGGCGCACAGATACGCAGTATTTT.

J is TRBJ2-3 and V is TRBV12-3 or TRBV12-4; 7 bases match TRBD1. Trimming removed 3 bases from V and 0 bases from J; junction bases left unmatched: 3. This CDR3 comprises 15 residues. The CDR3 DNA is TGTGCCAGCAGTTTGGACAGGCCTAGCACAGATACGCAGTATTTT. Residues: CASSLDRPSTDTQYF.

The chain joins TRBV7-9 to TRBJ2-1; 12 bases are a match to TRBD2. Losses at the gene ends were 3 bases for V and 10 bases for J; bases not matched to a gene: 1. Germline V gene lookup returns CDR1 SEHNR and CDR2 FQNEAQ (reference sequence). This CDR3 spans 13 amino acids. The CDR3 DNA reads TGTGCCAGCAGCTTGCTAGCGGGAGGGGAGCAGTTCTTC. Translating it yields CASSLLAGGEQFF.

This clonotype was seen a few times. This may be a read error: a much more frequent sequence differs by one nucleotide. V and J are TRBV12-3 or TRBV12-4 and TRBJ1-1; 7 bases map to TRBD1. With V trimmed by 6 bases and J by 4 bases, 2 bases remained unmatched. CDR3 length: 12 residues. The CDR3 DNA reads as TGTGCCAGCAGGTCAGGGGGCACTGAAGCTTTCTTT. Translation: CASRSGGTEAFF.

J is TRBJ2-7 and V is TRBV5-1; TRBD2 aligns across 9 bases. The CDR3 totals 14 residues. The germline V gene has CDR1 SGHRS and CDR2 YFSETQ. Trimming at V came to 4 bases and at J to 2 bases, leaving 4 bases not matched to a gene. As DNA, the CDR3 is TGCGCCAGCAGCCACGCTAGCGGGACCTACGAGCAGTACTTC. This translates into CASSHASGTYEQYF.

This clonotype was detected once. The CDR3 region is CAWRQEGYYGYTF. CDR3 nucleotide sequence: TGTGCCTGGAGGCAGGAGGGATACTATGGCTACACCTTC. The chain has TRBV30 and TRBJ1-2; D not certain. Germline V gives CDR1 GTSNPN, CDR2 SVGIG (reference sequence). Trimming removed 3 bases at V and 3 bases at J, with 11 bases between. CDR3 length equals 13 residues.

The chain links TRBV4-3 to TRBJ1-1; no reliable D call. The V gene's germline CDR1 is LGHNA and CDR2 YSLEER. CDR3 length: 15 amino acids. Trimming cost V 3 bases and J 1 base, with 12 bases left between them. CDR3 residues: CASSHLSRGNTEAFF. CDR3 bases: TGCGCCAGCAGCCATCTCAGCCGTGGGAACACTGAAGCTTTCTTT.

This clonotype has only a few counts. This chain joins TRBV5-1 and TRBJ2-1; perhaps TRBD2 as D (5 bases). Germline V CDR1 and CDR2: SGHRS, YFSETQ. This CDR3 region has 14 residues. Trimming pared 2 bases from V and 5 bases from J, leaving 11 bases between. The CDR3 sequence is CASSFLASHNEQFF. Written as DNA, the CDR3 is TGCGCCAGCAGCTTTCTAGCCAGCCACAATGAGCAGTTCTTC.

This chain connects TRBV5-6 to TRBJ2-5, with D perhaps TRBD1 (6 bases). V was pared by 3 bases and J by 5 bases, with 11 bases between. The CDR3 is 13 residues long. Germline CDR1 SGHDT, CDR2 YYEEEE. CDR3 bases: TGTGCCAGCAGCTGGGCCCAGGGGGAGACCCAGTACTTC. This translates into CASSWAQGETQYF.

This clonotype was detected ten times or more. The junction shows a germline mismatch at one end, possibly a read error. The rearrangement links TRBV7-7 to TRBJ1-1; unclear D gene. The CDR3 covers 13 residues. Germline V gene data show CDR1 as SSHAT and CDR2 as FNYEAQ (reference sequence). This CDR3 reads CASSHSLNTEAFF. CDR3 coding DNA: TGTGCTAGCAGCCATTCCTTGAACACTGAAGCTTTCTTT.